These 6 T cell receptor beta chains share one sample of origin, sequenced in a study of OX40 agonist ivuxolimab in advanced cancers. The method was immunoSEQ multiplex PCR; TCRdb's version includes in-frame clones alone and lacks a portion of them. This table holds 40,000 to 45,000 clones, 80% found once. The sequenced sample was CD4+ or CD8+ T cells sorted from blood, obtained in a trial of the OX40 agonist ivuxolimab. These receptors came from an adult with an advanced solid tumor such as melanoma, head and neck, liver or kidney cancer.

The rearrangement joins TRBV7-9 to TRBJ2-7, with 8 bases lining up with TRBD2. CDR3 length: 14 residues. J lost 7 bases, V lost 2 bases, and 7 bases had no gene match. The V gene's germline CDR1 is SEHNR and CDR2 FQNEAQ (reference sequence). The CDR3 sequence is CASSLLREGPEQYF. In nucleotides, the CDR3 is TGTGCCAGCAGCTTACTTCGGGAGGGCCCTGAGCAGTACTTC.

The V gene is TRBV7-2, the J gene TRBJ2-3; no definite D call. CDR1 is SGHTA and CDR2 is FQGNSA in the germline V gene. This CDR3 spans 15 amino acids. Trimming removed 1 base from V and 9 bases from J, with 17 bases in between. Here the CDR3 reads CASSLGPGGSHTQYF. In DNA form, the CDR3 reads TGTGCCAGCAGCTTAGGTCCCGGTGGCAGCCACACGCAGTATTTT.

The chain links TRBV7-2 to TRBJ2-7; 11 bases fit TRBD2. From germline, CDR1 is SGHTA and CDR2 FQGNSA. This CDR3 is 14 amino acids long. The trim removed 5 bases at V and 2 bases at J, leaving 2 bases unmatched. CDR3 DNA: TGTGCCAGCAGCATTAGCGGGAGGGCCTACGAGCAGTACTTC. Translated, it gives CASSISGRAYEQYF.

This clone has only a few counts. The V gene is TRBV2, the J gene TRBJ1-2; 7 bases are a match to TRBD1. The CDR3 loop spans 18 amino acids. Losses at the gene ends were 3 bases for V and 1 base for J; bases not matched to a gene: 14. In germline, CDR1 is SNHLY, CDR2 FYNNEI. CDR3 nucleotides: TGTGCCAGCAGTGATTCTACAGGGGCGGGGGTATTTAACTATGGCTACACCTTC. This translates into CASSDSTGAGVFNYGYTF. Full variable domain (rest looked up from reference TRBV2 and TRBJ1-2): EPEVTQTPSHQVTQMGQEVILRCVPISNHLYFYWYRQILGQKVEFLVSFYNNEISEKSEIFDDQFSVERPDGSNFTLKIRSTKLEDSAMYFCASSDSTGAGVFNYGYTFGSGTRLTVV.

The chain has TRBV7-9 and TRBJ2-7; 13 nucleotides line up with TRBD2. Germline V gene lookup returns CDR1 SEHNR and CDR2 FQNEAQ (reference sequence). The CDR3 runs to 15 residues. V lost 5 bases to trimming and J lost 6 bases; unmatched junction nucleotides: 7. The CDR3: CASSLTSGRLGEQYF. The CDR3 nucleotides are TGTGCCAGCAGCCTGACTAGCGGGAGGCTGGGCGAGCAGTACTTC.

V gene TRBV5-1 combines with J gene TRBJ2-5; TRBD1 agrees at 10 bases. Trimming at V came to 3 bases and at J to 5 bases, leaving 7 bases not matched to a gene. The length of the CDR3 is 15 residues. Germline V gene sequence: CDR1 SGHRS, CDR2 YFSETQ. CDR3 residues: CASSWTGTGEETQYF. CDR3 DNA: TGCGCCAGCAGCTGGACCGGGACAGGGGAGGAGACCCAGTACTTC. The whole variable domain, filled in from reference TRBV5-1 and TRBJ2-5, reads KAGVTQTPRYLIKTRGQQVTLSCSPISGHRSVSWYQQTPGQGLQFLFEYFSETQRNKGNFPGRFSGRQFSNSRSEMNVSTLELGDSALYLCASSWTGTGEETQYFGPGTRLLVL.